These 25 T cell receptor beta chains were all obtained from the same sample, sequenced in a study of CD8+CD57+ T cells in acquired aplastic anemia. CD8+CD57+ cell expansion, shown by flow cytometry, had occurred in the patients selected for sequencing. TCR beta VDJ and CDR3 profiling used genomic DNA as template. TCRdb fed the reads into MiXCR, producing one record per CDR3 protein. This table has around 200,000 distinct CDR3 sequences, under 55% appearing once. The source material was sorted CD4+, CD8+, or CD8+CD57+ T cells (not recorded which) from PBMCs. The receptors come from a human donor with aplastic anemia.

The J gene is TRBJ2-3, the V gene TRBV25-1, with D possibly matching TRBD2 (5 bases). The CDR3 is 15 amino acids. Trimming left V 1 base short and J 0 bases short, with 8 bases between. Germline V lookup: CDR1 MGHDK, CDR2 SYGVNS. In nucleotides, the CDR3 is TGTGCCAGCAGTGAATTGAGGGTTAGCACAGATACGCAGTATTTT. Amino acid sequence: CASSELRVSTDTQYF.

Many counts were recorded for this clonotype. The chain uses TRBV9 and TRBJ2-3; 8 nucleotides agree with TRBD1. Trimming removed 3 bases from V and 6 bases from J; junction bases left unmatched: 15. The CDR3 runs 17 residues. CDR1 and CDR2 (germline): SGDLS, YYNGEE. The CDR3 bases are TGTGCCAGCAGCGAATCCCCGGGACAGGCGGGTGGTGATACGCAGTATTTT. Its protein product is CASSESPGQAGGDTQYF.

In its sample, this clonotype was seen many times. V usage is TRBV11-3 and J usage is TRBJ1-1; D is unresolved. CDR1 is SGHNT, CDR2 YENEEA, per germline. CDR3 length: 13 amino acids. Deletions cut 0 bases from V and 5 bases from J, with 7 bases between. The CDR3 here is CASSLEPGTEAFF. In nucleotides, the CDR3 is TGTGCCAGCAGCTTAGAGCCCGGAACTGAAGCTTTCTTT.

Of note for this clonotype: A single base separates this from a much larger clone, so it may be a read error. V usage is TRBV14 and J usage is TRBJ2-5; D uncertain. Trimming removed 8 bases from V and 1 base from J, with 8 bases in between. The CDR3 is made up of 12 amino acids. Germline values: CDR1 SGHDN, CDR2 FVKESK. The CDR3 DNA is TGTGCCAGCTTACCGCCCCAAGAGACCCAGTACTTC. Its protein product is CASLPPQETQYF.

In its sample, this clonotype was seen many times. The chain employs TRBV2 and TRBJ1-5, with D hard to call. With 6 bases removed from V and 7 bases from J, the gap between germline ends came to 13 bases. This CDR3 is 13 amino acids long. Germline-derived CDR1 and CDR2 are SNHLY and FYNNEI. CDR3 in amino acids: CASSVQRKQPQHF. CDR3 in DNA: TGTGCCAGCAGCGTACAGAGGAAGCAGCCCCAGCATTTT.

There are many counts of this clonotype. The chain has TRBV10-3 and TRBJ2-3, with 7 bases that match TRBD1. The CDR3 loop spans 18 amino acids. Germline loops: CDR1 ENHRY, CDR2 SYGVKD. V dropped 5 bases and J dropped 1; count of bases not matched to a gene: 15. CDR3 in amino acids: CAISFGTSRGLRTDTQYF. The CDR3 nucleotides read TGTGCCATCAGTTTTGGGACATCGAGGGGGCTTCGCACAGATACGCAGTATTTT.

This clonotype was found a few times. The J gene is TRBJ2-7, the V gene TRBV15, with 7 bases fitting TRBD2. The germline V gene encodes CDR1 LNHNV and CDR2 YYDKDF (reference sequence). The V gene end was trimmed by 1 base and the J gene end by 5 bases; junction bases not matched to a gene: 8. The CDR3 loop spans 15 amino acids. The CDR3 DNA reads TGTGCCACCAGCAGAGGGGGTGGGGAGGGCGACGAGCAGTACTTC. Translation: CATSRGGGEGDEQYF.

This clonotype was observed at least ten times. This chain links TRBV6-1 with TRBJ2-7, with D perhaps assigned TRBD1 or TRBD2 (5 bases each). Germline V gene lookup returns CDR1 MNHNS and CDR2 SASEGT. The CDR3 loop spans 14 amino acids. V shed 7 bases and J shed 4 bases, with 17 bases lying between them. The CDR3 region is CASTSRGPRYEQYF. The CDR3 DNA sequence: TGTGCCAGCACCTCTAGGGGACCTCGATACGAGCAGTACTTC.

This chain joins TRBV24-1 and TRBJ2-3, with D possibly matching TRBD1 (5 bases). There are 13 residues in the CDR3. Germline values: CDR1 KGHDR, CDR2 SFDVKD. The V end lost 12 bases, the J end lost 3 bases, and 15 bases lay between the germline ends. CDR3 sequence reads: CAAESGATDTQYF. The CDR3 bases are TGTGCCGCCGAGAGTGGGGCAACAGATACGCAGTATTTT.

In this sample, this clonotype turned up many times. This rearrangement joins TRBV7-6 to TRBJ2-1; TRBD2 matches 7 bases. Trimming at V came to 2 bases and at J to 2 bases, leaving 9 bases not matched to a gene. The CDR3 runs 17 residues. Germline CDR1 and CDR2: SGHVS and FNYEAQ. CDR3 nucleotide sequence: TGTGCCAGCAGCTTAAATATTTGGCGGGAGCCCTACAATGAGCAGTTCTTC. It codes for CASSLNIWREPYNEQFF. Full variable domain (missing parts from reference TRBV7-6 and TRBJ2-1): GAGVSQSPRYKVTKRGQDVALRCDPISGHVSLYWYRQALGQGPEFLTYFNYEAQQDKSGLPNDRFSAERPEGSISTLTIQRTEQRDSAMYRCASSLNIWREPYNEQFFGPGTRLTVL.

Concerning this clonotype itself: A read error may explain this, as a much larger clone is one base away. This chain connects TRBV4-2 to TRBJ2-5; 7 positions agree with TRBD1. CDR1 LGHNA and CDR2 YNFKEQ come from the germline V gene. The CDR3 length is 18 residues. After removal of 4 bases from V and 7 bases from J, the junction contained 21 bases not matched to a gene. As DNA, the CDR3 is TGTGCCAGCAGCCGAGATCGGAAGTCGGCAGGGGGTCCTGCGACCCAGTACTTC. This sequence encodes CASSRDRKSAGGPATQYF.

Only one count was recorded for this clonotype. Here the CDR3 DNA reads TGTGCCACCAGCAGAGACAGGACTGCAACTAATGAAAAACTGTTTTTT. This codes for CATSRDRTATNEKLFF. This chain connects TRBV15 to TRBJ1-4; no reliable D call. This CDR3 is 16 amino acids long. Germline V lookup: CDR1 LNHNV, CDR2 YYDKDF (reference sequence). Trimming removed 0 bases from V and 0 bases from J, with 8 bases in between.

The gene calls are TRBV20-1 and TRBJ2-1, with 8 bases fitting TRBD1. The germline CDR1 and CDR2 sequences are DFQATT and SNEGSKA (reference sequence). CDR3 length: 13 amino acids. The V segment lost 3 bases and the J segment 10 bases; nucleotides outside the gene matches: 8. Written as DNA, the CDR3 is TGCAGTGCTAGGAGGCAGGGGGCCAGAGAGCAGTTCTTC. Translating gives CSARRQGAREQFF.

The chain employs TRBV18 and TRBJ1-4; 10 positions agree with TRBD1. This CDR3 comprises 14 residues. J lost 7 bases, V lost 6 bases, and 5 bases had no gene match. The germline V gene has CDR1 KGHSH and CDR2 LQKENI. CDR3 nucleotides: TGTGCCAGCTCCGTGACAGGGGGCAGTGAAAAACTGTTTTTT. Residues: CASSVTGGSEKLFF. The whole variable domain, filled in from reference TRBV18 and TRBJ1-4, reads NAGVMQNPRHLVRRRGQEARLRCSPMKGHSHVYWYRQLPEEGLKFMVYLQKENIIDESGMPKERFSAEFPKEGPSILRIQQVVRGDSAAYFCASSVTGGSEKLFFGSGTQLSVL.

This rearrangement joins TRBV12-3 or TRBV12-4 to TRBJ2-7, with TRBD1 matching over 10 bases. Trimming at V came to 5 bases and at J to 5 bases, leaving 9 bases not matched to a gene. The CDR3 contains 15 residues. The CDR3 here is CASSPRGQGVHEQYF. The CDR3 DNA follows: TGTGCCAGCAGTCCTCGAGGACAGGGGGTTCACGAGCAGTACTTC.

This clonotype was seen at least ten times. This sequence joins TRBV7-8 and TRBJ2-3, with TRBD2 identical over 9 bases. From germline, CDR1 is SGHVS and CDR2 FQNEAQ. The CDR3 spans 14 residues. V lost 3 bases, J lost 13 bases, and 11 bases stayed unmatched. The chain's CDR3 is CASSFFLAGSAKYF. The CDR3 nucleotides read TGTGCCAGCAGCTTCTTCCTAGCGGGATCAGCAAAGTATTTT.

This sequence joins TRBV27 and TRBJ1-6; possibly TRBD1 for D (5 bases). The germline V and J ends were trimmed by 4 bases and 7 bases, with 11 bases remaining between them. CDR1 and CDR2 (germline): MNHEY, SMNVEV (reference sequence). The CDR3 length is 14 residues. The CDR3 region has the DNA TGTGCCAGCAGTTCACCCGGGACCAATTCACCCCTCCACTTT. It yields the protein CASSSPGTNSPLHF.

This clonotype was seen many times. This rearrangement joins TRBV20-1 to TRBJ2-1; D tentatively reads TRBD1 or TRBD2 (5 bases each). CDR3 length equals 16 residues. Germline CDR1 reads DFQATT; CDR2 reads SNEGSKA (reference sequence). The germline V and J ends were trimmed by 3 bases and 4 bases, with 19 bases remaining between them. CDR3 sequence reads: CSASEYQGVRYNEQFF. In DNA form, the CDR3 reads TGCAGTGCTAGCGAATACCAGGGAGTTCGTTACAATGAGCAGTTCTTC.

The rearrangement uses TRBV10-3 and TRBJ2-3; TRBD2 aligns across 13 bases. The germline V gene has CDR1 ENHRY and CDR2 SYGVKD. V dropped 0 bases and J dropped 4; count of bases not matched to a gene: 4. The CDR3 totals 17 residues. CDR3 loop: CAISESGLAGVADTQYF. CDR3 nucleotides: TGTGCCATCAGTGAGTCAGGACTAGCGGGAGTTGCAGATACGCAGTATTTT.

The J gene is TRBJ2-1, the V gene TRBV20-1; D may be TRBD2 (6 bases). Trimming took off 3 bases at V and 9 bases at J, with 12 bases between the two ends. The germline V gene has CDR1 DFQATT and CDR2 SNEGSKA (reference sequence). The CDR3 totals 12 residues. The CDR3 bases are TGCAGTGCTAGCCGGGGGAACGGTGAGCAGTTCTTC. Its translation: CSASRGNGEQFF.

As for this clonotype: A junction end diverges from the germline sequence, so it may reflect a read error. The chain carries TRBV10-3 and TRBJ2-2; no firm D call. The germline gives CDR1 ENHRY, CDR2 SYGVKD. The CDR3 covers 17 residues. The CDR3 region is CASSERSNLYNTGELFF. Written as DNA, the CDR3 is TGTGCCAGCAGTGAGAGATCCAACCTTTATAACACCGGGGAGCTGTTTTTT.

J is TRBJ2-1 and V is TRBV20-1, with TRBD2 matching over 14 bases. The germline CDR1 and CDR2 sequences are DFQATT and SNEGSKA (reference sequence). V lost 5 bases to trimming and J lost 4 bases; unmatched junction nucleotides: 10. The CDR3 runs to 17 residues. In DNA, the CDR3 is TGCAGTGCTGAAAAGGGGACTAGCGGGAGCGCTTACAATGAGCAGTTCTTC. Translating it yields CSAEKGTSGSAYNEQFF.

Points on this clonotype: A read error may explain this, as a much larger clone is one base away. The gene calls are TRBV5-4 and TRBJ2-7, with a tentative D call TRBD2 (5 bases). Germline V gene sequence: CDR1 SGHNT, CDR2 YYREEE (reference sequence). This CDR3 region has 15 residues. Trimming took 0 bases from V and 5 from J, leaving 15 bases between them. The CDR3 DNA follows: TGTGCCAGCAGCTTGGCCGGGGAAGTGCGGGACGAGCAGTACTTC. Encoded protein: CASSLAGEVRDEQYF.

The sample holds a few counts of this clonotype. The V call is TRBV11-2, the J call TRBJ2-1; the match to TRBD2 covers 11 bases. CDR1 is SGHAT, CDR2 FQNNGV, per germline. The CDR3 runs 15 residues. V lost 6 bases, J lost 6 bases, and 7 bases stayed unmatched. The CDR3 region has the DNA TGTGCCAGCAGGACCGGGACTAGCGGCATCAATGAGCAGTTCTTC. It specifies CASRTGTSGINEQFF.

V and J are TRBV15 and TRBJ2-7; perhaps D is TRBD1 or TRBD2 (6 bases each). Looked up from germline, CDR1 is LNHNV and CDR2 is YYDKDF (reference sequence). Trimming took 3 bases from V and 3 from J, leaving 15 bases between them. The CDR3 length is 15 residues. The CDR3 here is CATSSPRGEGYEQYF. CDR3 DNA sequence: TGTGCCACCAGCAGTCCGAGGGGGGAAGGCTACGAGCAGTACTTC. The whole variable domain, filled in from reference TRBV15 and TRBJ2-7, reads DAMVIQNPRYQVTQFGKPVTLSCSQTLNHNVMYWYQQKSSQAPKLLFHYYDKDFNNEADTPDNFQSRRPNTSFCFLDIRSPGLGDTAMYLCATSSPRGEGYEQYFGPGTRLTVT.